What follows is one T cell receptor beta chain and its context. No antigen is known for it. As an off-target read in a library built for alpha chains, this beta chain has a frequency of little significance. Time point denoted: sample taken at primary tumor resection. Samples were donated by 72 untreated early-stage non-small cell lung cancer patients. Unsorted tumor, nontumor lung tissue or cryopreserved PBMC supplied the whole RNA. Every individual TCR cDNA molecule carried its own unique molecular identifier, which allowed correction of PCR and sequencing errors. TCRdb re-analysed the 5' RACE reads in MiXCR, keeping a single row per CDR3 protein. The sample lists approximately 7,100 distinct CDR3 sequences; 10% to 15% were seen once. This sample is part of a study of spatial heterogeneity in lung cancer. Study-wide points: It was found that expanded intratumoral alpha and beta TCR counts tracked tumor mutation counts. Approximate estimated coverage of tumor T cells amounted to 6.5% to 8% for alpha and 13% for beta chains.

With 6 bases removed from V and 1 base from J, the gap between germline ends came to 15 bases. The CDR3 consists of 15 residues. Germline V gene lookup returns CDR1 SNHLY and CDR2 FYNNEI. The J gene is TRBJ1-1, the V gene TRBV2; maybe TRBD1 (6 bases). This clonotype was obtained from a male donor with early-stage non-small cell lung cancer. The sequenced sample was lung tumor tissue, obtained at surgery. The DNA for the CDR3 is TGTGCCAGCAGGCGGGACATACTACGGAACACTGAAGCTTTCTTT. Protein sequence: CASRRDILRNTEAFF.